Following are 21 T cell receptor beta chains from one sample sequenced in a study of CD8 T cells in Susac syndrome. The RNA input was roughly 0.45 to 1 ug, and it was reverse transcribed with random hexamers. TCRdb re-derived calls from the immunoSEQ multiplex PCR reads in MiXCR, one entry per CDR3 protein. The sample has roughly 88,000 distinct CDR3 sequences, roughly 96% seen once. The sequenced sample consisted of CD8+ T cells from PBMCs. These receptors all come from a human donor with Susac syndrome.

This chain connects TRBV2 to TRBJ2-7, with D perhaps TRBD1 (6 bases). The germline V and J ends were trimmed by 1 base and 5 bases, with 12 bases remaining between them. CDR1 and CDR2 from the germline V gene are SNHLY and FYNNEI. This CDR3 has 14 amino acids. The CDR3 region has the DNA TGTGCCAGCAGTGAAGTCCAGGGGCTGCACGAGCAGTACTTC. It encodes CASSEVQGLHEQYF.

The chain uses TRBV20-1 and TRBJ2-1; tentative D call: TRBD1 (5 bases). V dropped 0 bases and J dropped 7 bases, with 19 bases sitting between them. Per the germline V gene, CDR1 is DFQATT and CDR2 is SNEGSKA (reference sequence). The CDR3 is 16 amino acids. The CDR3 sequence: CSARDVQAVPLNEQFF. The CDR3 DNA reads TGCAGTGCTAGAGACGTACAGGCAGTCCCATTGAATGAGCAGTTCTTC.

This chain joins TRBV27 and TRBJ2-7, with TRBD2 matching 11 bases. Germline values: CDR1 MNHEY, CDR2 SMNVEV (reference sequence). The CDR3 sequence is 14 residues long. J gave up 4 bases and V 8 bases, and 7 bases lay outside the gene matches. The chain's CDR3 is CASGPGTSGYEQYF. In nucleotides, the CDR3 is TGTGCCAGCGGACCCGGGACTAGCGGATACGAGCAGTACTTC.

The chain recombines TRBV29-1 with TRBJ2-1; 9 bases are shared with TRBD1. Losses at the gene ends were 7 bases for V and 8 bases for J; bases not matched to a gene: 15. The CDR3 is 15 residues long. Germline V gene data show CDR1 as SQVTM and CDR2 as ANQGSEA. The CDR3 loop reads CSALHPGTGFYEQFF. In DNA form, the CDR3 reads TGCAGCGCTTTACACCCCGGGACAGGGTTCTATGAGCAGTTCTTC.

The chain combines TRBV5-6 with TRBJ2-1, with 10 bases identical to TRBD2. The CDR3 runs to 17 residues. The germline V gene has CDR1 SGHDT and CDR2 YYEEEE. V shed 4 bases and J 0 bases; nucleotides not matched to a gene: 7. CDR3 sequence (DNA): TGTGCCAGCAGCCAACTTAGCGGGGGGAGCTCCTACAATGAGCAGTTCTTC. This sequence encodes CASSQLSGGSSYNEQFF.

V and J are TRBV3-1 and TRBJ2-1; D call uncertain. V gave up 0 bases and J gave up 6 bases, with 6 bases separating them. This CDR3 is built from 13 residues. Germline V gene data show CDR1 as LGHDT and CDR2 as YNNKEL (reference sequence). DNA for the CDR3: TGTGCCAGCAGCCAAGATTGGGGCAATGAGCAGTTCTTC. It specifies CASSQDWGNEQFF.

The V and J genes are TRBV20-1 and TRBJ2-7; the D gene is possibly TRBD2 (5 bases). CDR3 length: 13 residues. Germline lookup yields CDR1 DFQATT and CDR2 SNEGSKA (reference sequence). V dropped 5 bases and J dropped 2 bases, with 13 bases sitting between them. The CDR3 DNA follows: TGCAGTGCTCGGACCGGGGTGGCCTACGAGCAGTACTTC. It translates to CSARTGVAYEQYF.

This chain links TRBV15 with TRBJ1-5; TRBD1 aligns across 7 bases. Trimming at V came to 1 base and at J to 0 bases, leaving 6 bases not matched to a gene. CDR3 length: 17 residues. Germline lookup yields CDR1 LNHNV and CDR2 YYDKDF (reference sequence). This CDR3 is CATSRVPGQFSNQPQHF. CDR3 DNA sequence: TGTGCCACCAGCAGAGTACCGGGACAGTTTAGCAATCAGCCCCAGCATTTT.

This clonotype was detected once. The DNA for the CDR3 is TGTGCCAGCAGCCCAGGAGGGGGCGAGGGCACAGATACGCAGTATTTT. Translated: CASSPGGGEGTDTQYF. The chain carries TRBV7-3 and TRBJ2-3, with D possibly matching TRBD1 (7 bases). CDR1 and CDR2 from the germline V gene are SGHTA and FQGTGA. CDR3 length equals 16 residues. V was cut by 5 bases and J by 1 base, with 16 bases left in between.

The chain combines TRBV7-2 with TRBJ2-4, with a tentative D call TRBD1 (5 bases). V lost 6 bases and J 12 bases, leaving 21 bases between the germline ends. The CDR3 extends over 14 amino acids. Germline V gene sequence: CDR1 SGHTA, CDR2 FQGNSA. CDR3 loop: CASSPGLGQFHQYF. The CDR3, as DNA: TGTGCCAGCAGTCCAGGATTGGGGCAATTTCATCAGTACTTC. Full variable domain (missing parts from reference TRBV7-2 and TRBJ2-4): GAGVSQSPSNKVTEKGKDVELRCDPISGHTALYWYRQSLGQGLEFLIYFQGNSAPDKSGLPSDRFSAERTGGSVSTLTIQRTQQEDSAVYLCASSPGLGQFHQYFGAGTRLSVL.

The chain is built from TRBV29-1 and TRBJ2-5; 9 nucleotides align to TRBD2. CDR1 is SQVTM, CDR2 ANQGSEA, per germline. The CDR3 consists of 14 residues. As DNA, the CDR3 is TGCAGTGTCGGTAGGGCGGGGGGGCAAGAGACCCAGTACTTC. It yields the protein CSVGRAGGQETQYF.

V usage is TRBV29-1 and J usage is TRBJ2-2; D is uncertain. The ends were cut back, 4 bases at V and 5 bases at J, with 5 bases in the middle. The CDR3 contains 11 residues. Looked up from germline, CDR1 is SQVTM and CDR2 is ANQGSEA. CDR3: CSVVGTGELFF. CDR3 in DNA: TGCAGCGTTGTGGGGACCGGGGAGCTGTTTTTT.

This clonotype occurred once. The V call is TRBV12-5, the J call TRBJ2-1, with 8 bases fitting TRBD2. CDR3 length: 15 residues. The J segment lost 0 bases and the V segment lost 7 bases, leaving 5 bases of the junction unmatched. Looked up from germline, CDR1 is LGHNT and CDR2 is FRNRAP. The CDR3 here is CASAVAGTSYNEQFF. The CDR3 DNA reads TGTGCTAGTGCGGTAGCGGGAACCTCCTACAATGAGCAGTTCTTC.

The V call is TRBV20-1, the J call TRBJ2-5; D is unresolved. The CDR3 covers 17 residues. Germline CDR1 reads DFQATT; CDR2 reads SNEGSKA (reference sequence). V lost 6 bases, J lost 0 bases, and 23 bases lay in between. CDR3 coding DNA: TGCAGTGCCGAGGAACTGGGAAGAGGTAGTGACCAAGAGACCCAGTACTTC. Protein sequence: CSAEELGRGSDQETQYF.

V usage is TRBV5-1 and J usage is TRBJ1-1, with no clear D. Germline CDR1 and CDR2: SGHRS and YFSETQ. Trimming removed 7 bases at V and 4 bases at J, with 14 bases between. The CDR3 sequence is 13 residues long. CDR3 residues: CASLGTAGTEAFF. CDR3 coding DNA: TGCGCCAGCCTGGGAACCGCTGGCACTGAAGCTTTCTTT.

The gene calls are TRBV2 and TRBJ1-3; D is ambiguous. CDR1 SNHLY and CDR2 FYNNEI come from the germline V gene. V dropped 2 bases and J dropped 0 bases, with 8 bases sitting between them. The CDR3 contains 15 residues. The CDR3 region has the DNA TGTGCCAGCAGTGAATTGAGCAGCTCTGGAAACACCATATATTTT. Translation gives CASSELSSSGNTIYF.

The rearrangement links TRBV7-9 to TRBJ1-2; maybe TRBD1 (6 bases). Germline values: CDR1 SEHNR, CDR2 FQNEAQ (reference sequence). CDR3 length: 12 amino acids. Trimming pared 10 bases from V and 8 bases from J, leaving 17 bases between. The CDR3 protein is CAINRAGGGYTF. CDR3 in DNA: TGTGCCATCAACAGGGCCGGCGGCGGCTACACCTTC.

This sequence joins TRBV29-1 and TRBJ2-1, with 10 bases matching TRBD1. CDR3 size: 14 residues. V was clipped by 6 bases and J by 4 bases; unmatched bases: 6. The V gene's germline CDR1 is SQVTM and CDR2 ANQGSEA. The CDR3 DNA reads TGCAGCGTAGGGGGACAGGGGACTTACAATGAGCAGTTCTTC. It is translated as CSVGGQGTYNEQFF.

The chain recombines TRBV7-9 with TRBJ2-7, with D perhaps TRBD2 (5 bases). Trimming shortened V by 6 bases and J by 2 bases, and 11 bases separated the two germline ends. Germline V gene data show CDR1 as SEHNR and CDR2 as FQNEAQ (reference sequence). This CDR3 has 13 residues. DNA for the CDR3: TGTGCCAGCAGTCCACCGGGGACCTACGAGCAGTACTTC. It is translated as CASSPPGTYEQYF. The full variable domain, its missing parts supplied by reference TRBV7-9 and TRBJ2-7, is DTGVSQNPRHKITKRGQNVTFRCDPISEHNRLYWYRQTLGQGPEFLTYFQNEAQLEKSRLLSDRFSAERPKGSFSTLEIQRTEQGDSAMYLCASSPPGTYEQYFGPGTRLTVT.

The chain is built from TRBV28 and TRBJ2-5; the D gene is possibly TRBD2 (5 bases). Germline loops: CDR1 MDHEN, CDR2 SYDVKM. The CDR3 runs to 13 residues. The germline V and J ends were trimmed by 7 bases and 1 base, with 10 bases remaining between them. The chain's CDR3 is CASKGGLQETQYF. The CDR3 DNA follows: TGTGCCAGCAAAGGCGGGCTCCAAGAGACCCAGTACTTC.

The DNA for the CDR3 is TGTGCCAGCAGCGCCGGACAGGGGCAGGGAGCTTTCTTT. Protein: CASSAGQGQGAFF. This sequence joins TRBV12-3 or TRBV12-4 and TRBJ1-1, with 9 positions matching TRBD1. The J segment lost 10 bases and the V segment lost 6 bases, leaving 9 bases of the junction unmatched. The CDR3 runs 13 residues.